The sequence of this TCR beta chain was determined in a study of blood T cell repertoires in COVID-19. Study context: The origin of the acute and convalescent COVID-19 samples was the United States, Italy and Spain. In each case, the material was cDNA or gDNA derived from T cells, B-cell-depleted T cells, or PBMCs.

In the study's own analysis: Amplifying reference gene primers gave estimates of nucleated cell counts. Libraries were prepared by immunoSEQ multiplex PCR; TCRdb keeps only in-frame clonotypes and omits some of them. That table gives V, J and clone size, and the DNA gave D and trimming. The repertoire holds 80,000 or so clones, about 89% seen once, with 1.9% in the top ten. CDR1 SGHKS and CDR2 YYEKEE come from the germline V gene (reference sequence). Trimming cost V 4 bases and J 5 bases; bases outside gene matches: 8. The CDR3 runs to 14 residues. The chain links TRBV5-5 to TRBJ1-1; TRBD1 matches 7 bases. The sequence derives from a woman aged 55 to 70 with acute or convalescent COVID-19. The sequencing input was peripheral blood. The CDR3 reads CASSLQGLRTEAFF. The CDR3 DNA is TGTGCCAGCAGCCTACAGGGGTTGCGGACTGAAGCTTTCTTT.